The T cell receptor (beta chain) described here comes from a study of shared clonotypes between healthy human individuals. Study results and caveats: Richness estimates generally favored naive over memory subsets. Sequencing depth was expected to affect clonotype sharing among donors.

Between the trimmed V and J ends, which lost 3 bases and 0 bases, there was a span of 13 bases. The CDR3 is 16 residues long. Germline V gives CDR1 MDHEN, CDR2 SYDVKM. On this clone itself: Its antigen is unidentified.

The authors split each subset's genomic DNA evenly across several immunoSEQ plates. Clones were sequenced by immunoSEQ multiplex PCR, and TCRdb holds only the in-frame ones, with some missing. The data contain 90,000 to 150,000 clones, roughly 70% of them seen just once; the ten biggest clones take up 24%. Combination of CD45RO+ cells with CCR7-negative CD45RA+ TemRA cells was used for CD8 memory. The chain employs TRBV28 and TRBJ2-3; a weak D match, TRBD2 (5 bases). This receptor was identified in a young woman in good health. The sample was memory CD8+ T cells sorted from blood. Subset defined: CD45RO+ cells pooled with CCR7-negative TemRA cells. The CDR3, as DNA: TGTGCCAGCAGTTTTCTATTTGGCGGGAGCACAGATACGCAGTATTTT. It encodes CASSFLFGGSTDTQYF.